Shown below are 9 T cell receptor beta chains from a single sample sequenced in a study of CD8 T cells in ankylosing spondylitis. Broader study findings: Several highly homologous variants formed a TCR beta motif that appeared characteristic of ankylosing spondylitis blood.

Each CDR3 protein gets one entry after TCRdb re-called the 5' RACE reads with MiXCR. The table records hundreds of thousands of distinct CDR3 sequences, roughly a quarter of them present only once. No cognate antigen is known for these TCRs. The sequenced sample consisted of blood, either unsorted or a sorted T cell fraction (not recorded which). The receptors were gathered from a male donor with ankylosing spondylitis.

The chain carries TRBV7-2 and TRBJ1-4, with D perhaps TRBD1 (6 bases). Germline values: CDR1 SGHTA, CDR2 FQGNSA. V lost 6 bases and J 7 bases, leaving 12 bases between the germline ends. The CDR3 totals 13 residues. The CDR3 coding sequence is TGTGCCAGCAGTTCAGGGGTTGGTGAAAAACTGTTTTTT. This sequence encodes CASSSGVGEKLFF.

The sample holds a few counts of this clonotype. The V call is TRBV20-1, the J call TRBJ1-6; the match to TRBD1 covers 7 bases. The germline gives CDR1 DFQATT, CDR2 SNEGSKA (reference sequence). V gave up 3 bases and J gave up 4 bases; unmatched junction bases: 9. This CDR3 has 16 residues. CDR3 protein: CSARVRGPQYNSPLHF. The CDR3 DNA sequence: TGCAGTGCTAGGGTTAGGGGGCCACAGTATAATTCACCCCTCCACTTT.

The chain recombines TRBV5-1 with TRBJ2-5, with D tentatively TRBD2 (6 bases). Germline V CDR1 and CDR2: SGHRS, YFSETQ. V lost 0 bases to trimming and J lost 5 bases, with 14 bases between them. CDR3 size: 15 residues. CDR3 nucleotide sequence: TGCGCCAGCAGCTTGGGTATAGCGGAACGGGAGACCCAGTACTTC. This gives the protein CASSLGIAERETQYF.

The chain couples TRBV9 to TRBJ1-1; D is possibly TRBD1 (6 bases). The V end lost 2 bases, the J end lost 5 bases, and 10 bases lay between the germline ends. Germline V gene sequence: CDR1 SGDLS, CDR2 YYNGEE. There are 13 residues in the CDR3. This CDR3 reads CASSVDSQTEAFF. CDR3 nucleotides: TGTGCCAGCAGCGTGGACAGTCAAACTGAAGCTTTCTTT.

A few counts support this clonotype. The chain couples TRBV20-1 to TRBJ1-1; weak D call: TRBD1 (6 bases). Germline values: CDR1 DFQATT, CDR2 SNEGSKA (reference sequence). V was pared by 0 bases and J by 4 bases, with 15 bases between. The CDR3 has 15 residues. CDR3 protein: CSARDAGAGATEAFF. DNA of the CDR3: TGCAGTGCTAGAGATGCTGGGGCAGGGGCCACTGAAGCTTTCTTT.

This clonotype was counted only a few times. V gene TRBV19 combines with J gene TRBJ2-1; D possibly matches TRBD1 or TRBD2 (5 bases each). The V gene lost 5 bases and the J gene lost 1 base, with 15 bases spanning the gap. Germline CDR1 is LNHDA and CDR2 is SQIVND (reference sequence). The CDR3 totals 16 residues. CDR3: CASSAHRGASYNEQFF. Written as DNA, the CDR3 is TGTGCCAGTAGTGCCCATAGGGGAGCTTCCTACAATGAGCAGTTCTTC.

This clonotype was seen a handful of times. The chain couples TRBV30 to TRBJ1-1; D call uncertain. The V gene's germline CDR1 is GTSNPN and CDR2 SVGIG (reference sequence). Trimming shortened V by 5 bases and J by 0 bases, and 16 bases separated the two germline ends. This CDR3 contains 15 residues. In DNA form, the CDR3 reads TGTGCCTGGGGGAGGACCATCCTCATGAACACTGAAGCTTTCTTT. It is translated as CAWGRTILMNTEAFF.

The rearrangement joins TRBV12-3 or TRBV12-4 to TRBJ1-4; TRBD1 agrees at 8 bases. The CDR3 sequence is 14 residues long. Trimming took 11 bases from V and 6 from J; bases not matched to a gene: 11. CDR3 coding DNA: TGTGCCTGCGGGGATACAGGGGGGGATGAAAAACTGTTTTTT. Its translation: CACGDTGGDEKLFF.

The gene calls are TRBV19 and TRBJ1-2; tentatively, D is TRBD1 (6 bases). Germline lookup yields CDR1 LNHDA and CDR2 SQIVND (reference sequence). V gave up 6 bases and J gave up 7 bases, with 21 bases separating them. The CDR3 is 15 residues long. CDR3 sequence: CASSRRLPGDLGYTF. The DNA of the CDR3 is TGTGCCAGTAGCCGAAGACTCCCAGGGGACCTTGGCTACACCTTC.